Below, 10 T cell receptor beta chains from the same sample are listed, as sequenced in a study of radiation and T cells in renal cell carcinoma. As to time point: blood 4 weeks post-SBRT, at nephrectomy. Stated treatment: 15 Gy SBRT to primary tumor, nephrectomy 4 weeks later. Produced via immunoSEQ multiplex PCR; TCRdb's table is partial and in-frame only. This table has tens of thousands of clones, roughly 80% appearing once. The material was blood, obtained from a patient whose treatment included radiotherapy and nephrectomy. The receptors were sampled from a man aged 55 to 70 with renal cell carcinoma.

The chain uses TRBV6-5 and TRBJ2-2; no firm D call. With 6 bases removed from V and 0 bases from J, the gap between germline ends came to 5 bases. Germline CDR1 MNHEY, CDR2 SVGAGI. This CDR3 contains 13 residues. The CDR3: CASSWANTGELFF. For the CDR3, the DNA is TGTGCCAGCAGCTGGGCGAACACCGGGGAGCTGTTTTTT.

The rearrangement links TRBV27 to TRBJ2-3; TRBD2 aligns across 12 bases. The J segment lost 5 bases and the V segment lost 7 bases, leaving 22 bases of the junction unmatched. The CDR3 loop spans 20 amino acids. CDR1 and CDR2 from the germline V gene are MNHEY and SMNVEV (reference sequence). In DNA form, the CDR3 reads TGTGCCAGCACCCCGGTTCGGGGGACTAGCGGGTCCCCTTCGCGAGATACGCAGTATTTT. Protein product: CASTPVRGTSGSPSRDTQYF.

The chain uses TRBV6-5 and TRBJ2-7, with D possibly matching TRBD1 (5 bases). Germline loops: CDR1 MNHEY, CDR2 SVGAGI. This CDR3 region has 15 residues. The V end lost 4 bases, the J end lost 1 base, and 14 bases lay between the germline ends. This CDR3 is CASSSPRTTSYEQYF. CDR3 nucleotide sequence: TGTGCCAGCAGTTCCCCCCGGACAACGTCCTACGAGCAGTACTTC.

The chain recombines TRBV11-2 with TRBJ2-2, with 11 bases identical to TRBD2. J lost 7 bases, V lost 1 base, and 2 bases had no gene match. CDR3 length: 15 amino acids. CDR1 is SGHAT, CDR2 FQNNGV, per germline. Here the CDR3 DNA reads TGTGCCAGCAGCTTAGTACTAGCGGGAGTCGGGGAGCTGTTTTTT. Translation gives CASSLVLAGVGELFF. The whole variable domain, filled in from reference TRBV11-2 and TRBJ2-2, reads EAGVAQSPRYKIIEKRQSVAFWCNPISGHATLYWYQQILGQGPKLLIQFQNNGVVDDSQLPKDRFSAERLKGVDSTLKIQPAKLEDSAVYLCASSLVLAGVGELFFGEGSRLTVL.

CDR3 DNA sequence: TGTGCCAGCAGCGTAGGGACAGGGGTTACCTACGAGCAGTACTTC. Protein: CASSVGTGVTYEQYF. The chain uses TRBV9 and TRBJ2-7; 9 bases match TRBD1. Trimming cost V 0 bases and J 2 bases; bases outside gene matches: 3. The CDR3 totals 15 residues. Germline values: CDR1 SGDLS, CDR2 YYNGEE.

In its sample, this clone was seen once. The chain couples TRBV14 to TRBJ2-2; possible D gene TRBD1, 5 bases. V lost 4 bases to trimming and J lost 2 bases, with 14 bases between them. The germline gives CDR1 SGHDN, CDR2 FVKESK. The CDR3 runs 16 residues. The CDR3 spells CASSLRTSLNTGELFF. CDR3 nucleotides: TGTGCCAGCAGCCTACGGACAAGCCTAAACACCGGGGAGCTGTTTTTT.

The chain links TRBV5-1 to TRBJ2-7; D is undetermined. The V end lost 2 bases, the J end lost 0 bases, and 9 bases lay between the germline ends. Germline V gene lookup returns CDR1 SGHRS and CDR2 YFSETQ. The CDR3 contains 14 residues. The CDR3 protein is CASSFLATSYEQYF. CDR3 bases: TGCGCCAGCAGCTTTTTGGCCACCTCCTACGAGCAGTACTTC. Full variable domain (remainder filled in from reference TRBV5-1 and TRBJ2-7): KAGVTQTPRYLIKTRGQQVTLSCSPISGHRSVSWYQQTPGQGLQFLFEYFSETQRNKGNFPGRFSGRQFSNSRSEMNVSTLELGDSALYLCASSFLATSYEQYFGPGTRLTVT.

The genes are TRBV9 and TRBJ1-3, with D unresolved. Per germline, CDR1 SGDLS and CDR2 YYNGEE. V was cut by 4 bases and J by 1 base, with 15 bases left in between. The CDR3 spans 16 residues. CDR3 sequence: CASSPGSSGSGNTIYF. CDR3 sequence (DNA): TGTGCCAGCAGCCCAGGAAGTAGCGGATCTGGAAACACCATATATTTT.

The V and J genes are TRBV2 and TRBJ2-3; D possibly corresponds to TRBD2 (5 bases). CDR1 and CDR2 (germline): SNHLY, FYNNEI. The V end was cut by 2 bases, the J end by 2 bases, with 8 bases between. CDR3 length: 14 residues. The CDR3 loop is CASSEQTTTDTQYF. The CDR3 DNA reads TGTGCCAGCAGTGAACAGACTACCACAGATACGCAGTATTTT.

This chain uses TRBV9 with TRBJ2-5; possible D gene TRBD1, 6 bases. The end of the DNA fits TRBJ2-7 better, so the J call may be wrong. The CDR3 extends over 15 amino acids. CDR1 is SGDLS and CDR2 is YYNGEE in the germline V gene. In DNA form, the CDR3 reads TGTGCCAGCAGCGTAGAGCAGGGGCTCACCTACGAGCAGTACTTC. It yields the protein CASSVEQGLTYEQYF.